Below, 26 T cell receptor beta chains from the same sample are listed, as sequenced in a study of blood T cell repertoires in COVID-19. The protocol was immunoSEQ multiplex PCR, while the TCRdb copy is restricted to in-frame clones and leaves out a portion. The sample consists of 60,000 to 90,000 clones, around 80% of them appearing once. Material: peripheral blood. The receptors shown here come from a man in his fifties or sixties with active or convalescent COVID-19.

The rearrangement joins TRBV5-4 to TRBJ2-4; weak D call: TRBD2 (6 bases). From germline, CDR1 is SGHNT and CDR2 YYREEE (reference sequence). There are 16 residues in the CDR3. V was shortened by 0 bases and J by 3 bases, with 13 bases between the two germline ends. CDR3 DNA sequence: TGTGCCAGCAGCTTGGCCTGGGGGGTGGACAAAAACATTCAGTACTTC. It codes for CASSLAWGVDKNIQYF.

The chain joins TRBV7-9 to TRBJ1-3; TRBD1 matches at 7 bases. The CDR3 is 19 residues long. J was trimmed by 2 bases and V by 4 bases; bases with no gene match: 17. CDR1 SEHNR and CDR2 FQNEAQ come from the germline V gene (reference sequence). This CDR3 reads CASSSTRQGGYGTGNTIYF. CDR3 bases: TGTGCCAGCAGCTCGACTCGACAGGGAGGTTATGGTACTGGAAACACCATATATTTT. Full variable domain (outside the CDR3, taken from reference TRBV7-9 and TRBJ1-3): DTGVSQNPRHKITKRGQNVTFRCDPISEHNRLYWYRQTLGQGPEFLTYFQNEAQLEKSRLLSDRFSAERPKGSFSTLEIQRTEQGDSAMYLCASSSTRQGGYGTGNTIYFGEGSWLTVV.

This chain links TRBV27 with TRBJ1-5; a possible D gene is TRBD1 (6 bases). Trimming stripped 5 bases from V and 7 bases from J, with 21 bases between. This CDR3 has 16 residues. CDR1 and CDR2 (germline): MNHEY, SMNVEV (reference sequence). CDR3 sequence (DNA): TGTGCCAGCAGTCAAAACTGGAGGACAGACCGACAGCCCCAGCATTTT. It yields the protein CASSQNWRTDRQPQHF.

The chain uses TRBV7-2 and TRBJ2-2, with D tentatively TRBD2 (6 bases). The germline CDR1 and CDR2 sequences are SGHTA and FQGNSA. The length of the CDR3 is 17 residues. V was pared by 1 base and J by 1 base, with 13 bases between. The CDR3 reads CASSLGPSAGNTGELFF. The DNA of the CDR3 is TGTGCCAGCAGCTTAGGTCCTTCAGCGGGGAACACCGGGGAGCTGTTTTTT.

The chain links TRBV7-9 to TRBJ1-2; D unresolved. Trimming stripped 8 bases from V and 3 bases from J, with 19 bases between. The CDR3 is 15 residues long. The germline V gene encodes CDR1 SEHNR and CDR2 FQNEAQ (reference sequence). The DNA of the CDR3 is TGTGCCAGCCGCGCTAGTGTACGGAACGACTATGGCTACACCTTC. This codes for CASRASVRNDYGYTF.

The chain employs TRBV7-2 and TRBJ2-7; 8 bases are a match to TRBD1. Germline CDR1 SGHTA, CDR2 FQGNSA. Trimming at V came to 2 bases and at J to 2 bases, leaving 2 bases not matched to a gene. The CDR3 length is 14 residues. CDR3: CASSLLQGAYEQYF. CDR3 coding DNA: TGTGCCAGCAGCTTATTACAGGGGGCCTACGAGCAGTACTTC.

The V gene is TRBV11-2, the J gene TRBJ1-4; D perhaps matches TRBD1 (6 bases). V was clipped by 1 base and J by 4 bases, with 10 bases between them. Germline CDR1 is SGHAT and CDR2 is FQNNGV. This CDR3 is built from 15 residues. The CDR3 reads CASSLARGFNEKLFF. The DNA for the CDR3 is TGTGCCAGCAGCTTAGCCAGGGGTTTTAATGAAAAACTGTTTTTT. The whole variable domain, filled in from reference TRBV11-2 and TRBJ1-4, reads EAGVAQSPRYKIIEKRQSVAFWCNPISGHATLYWYQQILGQGPKLLIQFQNNGVVDDSQLPKDRFSAERLKGVDSTLKIQPAKLEDSAVYLCASSLARGFNEKLFFGSGTQLSVL.

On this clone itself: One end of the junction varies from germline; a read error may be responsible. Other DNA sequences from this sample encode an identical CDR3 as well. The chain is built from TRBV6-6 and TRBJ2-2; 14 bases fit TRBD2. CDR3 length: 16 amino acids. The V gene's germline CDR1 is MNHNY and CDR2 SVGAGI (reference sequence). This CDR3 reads CASSYSGLAGAGELFF. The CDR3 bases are TGTGCCAGCAGCTACTCGGGACTAGCGGGAGCCGGGGAGCTGTTTTTT.

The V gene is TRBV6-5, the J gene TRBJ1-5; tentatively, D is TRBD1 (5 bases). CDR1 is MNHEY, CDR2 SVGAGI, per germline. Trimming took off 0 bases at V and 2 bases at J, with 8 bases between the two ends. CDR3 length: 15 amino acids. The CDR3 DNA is TGTGCCAGCAGTTACTCCAGGGCTGGCAATCAGCCCCAGCATTTT. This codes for CASSYSRAGNQPQHF.

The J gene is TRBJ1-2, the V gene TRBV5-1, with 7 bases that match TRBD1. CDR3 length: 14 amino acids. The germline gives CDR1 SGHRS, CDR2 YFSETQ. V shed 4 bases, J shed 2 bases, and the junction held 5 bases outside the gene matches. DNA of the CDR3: TGCGCCAGCAGCCCTTGGACAGGAAACTATGGCTACACCTTC. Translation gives CASSPWTGNYGYTF.

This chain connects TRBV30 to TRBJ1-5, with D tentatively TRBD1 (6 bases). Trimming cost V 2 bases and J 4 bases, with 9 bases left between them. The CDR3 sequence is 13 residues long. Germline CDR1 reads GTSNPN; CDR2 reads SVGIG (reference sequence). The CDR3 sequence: CAWSNRENQPQHF. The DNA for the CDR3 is TGTGCCTGGAGTAACAGGGAGAATCAGCCCCAGCATTTT. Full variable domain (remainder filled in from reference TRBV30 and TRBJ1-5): SQTIHQWPATLVQPVGSPLSLECTVEGTSNPNLYWYRQAAGRGLQLLFYSVGIGQISSEVPQNLSASRPQDRQFILSSKKLLLSDSGFYLCAWSNRENQPQHFGDGTRLSIL.

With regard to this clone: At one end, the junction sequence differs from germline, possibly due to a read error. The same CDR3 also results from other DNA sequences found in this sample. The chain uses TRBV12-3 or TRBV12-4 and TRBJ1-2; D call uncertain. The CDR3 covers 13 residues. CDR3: CASSLVSDYGYTF. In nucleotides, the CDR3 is TGTGCTAGCAGTTTGGTGAGTGACTATGGCTACACCTTC.

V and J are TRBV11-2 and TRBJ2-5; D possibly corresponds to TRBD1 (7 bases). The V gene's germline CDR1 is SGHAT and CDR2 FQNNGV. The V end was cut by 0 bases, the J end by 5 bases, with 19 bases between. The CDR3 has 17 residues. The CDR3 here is CASSLDSRAAGGETQYF. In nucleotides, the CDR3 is TGTGCCAGCAGCTTAGATTCCCGCGCGGCAGGGGGGGAGACCCAGTACTTC.

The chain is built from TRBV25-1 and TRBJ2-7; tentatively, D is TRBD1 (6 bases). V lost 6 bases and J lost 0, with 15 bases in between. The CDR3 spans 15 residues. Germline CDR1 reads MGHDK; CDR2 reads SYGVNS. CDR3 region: CASRPDRPSSYEQYF. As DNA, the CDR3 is TGTGCCAGCAGGCCCGACAGGCCCAGCTCCTACGAGCAGTACTTC.

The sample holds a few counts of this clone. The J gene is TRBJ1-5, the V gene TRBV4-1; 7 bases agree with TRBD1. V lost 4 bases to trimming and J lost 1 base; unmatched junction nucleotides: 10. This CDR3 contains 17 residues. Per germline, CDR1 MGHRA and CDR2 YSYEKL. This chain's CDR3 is CASSPGRPGQSNQPQHF. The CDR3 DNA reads TGCGCCAGCAGCCCTGGACGGCCGGGACAGAGCAATCAGCCCCAGCATTTT.

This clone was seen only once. For the CDR3, the DNA is TGTGCCAGCAGCTTCAGGGTCCGGGAGACCCAGTACTTC. It codes for CASSFRVRETQYF. The chain has TRBV5-6 and TRBJ2-5; D is perhaps TRBD1 (5 bases). The CDR3 spans 13 residues. V was clipped by 2 bases and J by 5 bases, with 10 bases between them. Per germline, CDR1 SGHDT and CDR2 YYEEEE.

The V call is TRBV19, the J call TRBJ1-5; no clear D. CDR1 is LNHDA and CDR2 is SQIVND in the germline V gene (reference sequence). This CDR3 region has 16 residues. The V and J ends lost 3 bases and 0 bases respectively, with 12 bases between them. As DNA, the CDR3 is TGTGCCAGTAGTATTTCCAGGCAGTATAGCAATCAGCCCCAGCATTTT. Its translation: CASSISRQYSNQPQHF. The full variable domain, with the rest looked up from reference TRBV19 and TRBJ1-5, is DGGITQSPKYLFRKEGQNVTLSCEQNLNHDAMYWYRQDPGQGLRLIYYSQIVNDFQKGDIAEGYSVSREKKESFPLTVTSAQKNPTAFYLCASSISRQYSNQPQHFGDGTRLSIL.

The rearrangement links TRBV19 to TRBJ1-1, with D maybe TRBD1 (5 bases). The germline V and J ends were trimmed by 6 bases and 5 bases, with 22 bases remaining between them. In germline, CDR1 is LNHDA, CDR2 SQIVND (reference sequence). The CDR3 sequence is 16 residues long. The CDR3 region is CASSPAAGGGGTEAFF. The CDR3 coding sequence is TGTGCCAGTAGCCCCGCCGCGGGGGGGGGTGGGACTGAAGCTTTCTTT.

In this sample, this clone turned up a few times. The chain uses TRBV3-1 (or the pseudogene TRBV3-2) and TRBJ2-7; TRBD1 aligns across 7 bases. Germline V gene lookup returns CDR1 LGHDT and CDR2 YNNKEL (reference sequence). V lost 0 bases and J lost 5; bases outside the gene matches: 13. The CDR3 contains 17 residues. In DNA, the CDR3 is TGTGCCAGCAGCCAAGATTGGGGACAGCAGGGGATGAACGAGCAGTACTTC. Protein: CASSQDWGQQGMNEQYF.

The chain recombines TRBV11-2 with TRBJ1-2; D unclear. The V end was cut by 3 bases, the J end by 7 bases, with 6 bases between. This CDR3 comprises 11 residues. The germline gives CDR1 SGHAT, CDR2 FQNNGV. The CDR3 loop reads CASSFRGGYTF. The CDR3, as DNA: TGTGCCAGCAGCTTTCGGGGTGGCTACACCTTC.

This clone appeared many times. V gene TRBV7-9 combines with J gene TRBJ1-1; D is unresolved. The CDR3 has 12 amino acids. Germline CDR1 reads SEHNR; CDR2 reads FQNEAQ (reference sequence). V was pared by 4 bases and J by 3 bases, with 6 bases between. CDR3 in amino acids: CASSSGYTEAFF. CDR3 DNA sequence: TGTGCCAGCAGCTCGGGGTACACTGAAGCTTTCTTT.

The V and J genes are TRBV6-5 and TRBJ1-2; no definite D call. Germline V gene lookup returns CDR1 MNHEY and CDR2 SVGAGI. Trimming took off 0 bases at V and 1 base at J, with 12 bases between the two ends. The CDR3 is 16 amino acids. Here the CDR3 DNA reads TGTGCCAGCAGTTACTCGACCCTACAGATTAACTATGGCTACACCTTC. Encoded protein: CASSYSTLQINYGYTF.

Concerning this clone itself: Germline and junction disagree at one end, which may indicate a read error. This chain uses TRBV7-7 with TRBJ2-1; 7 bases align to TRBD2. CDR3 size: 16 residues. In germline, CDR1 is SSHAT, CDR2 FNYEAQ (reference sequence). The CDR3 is CASSPTSSGSYNEQFF. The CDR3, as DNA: TGTGCTAGCAGTCCGACTAGCTCCGGGTCCTACAATGAGCAGTTCTTC.

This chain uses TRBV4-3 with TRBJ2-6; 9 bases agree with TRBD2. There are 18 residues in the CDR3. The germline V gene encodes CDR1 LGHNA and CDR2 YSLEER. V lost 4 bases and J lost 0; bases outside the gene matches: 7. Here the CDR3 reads CASSRIAGASSGANVLTF. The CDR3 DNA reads TGCGCCAGCAGCCGGATAGCGGGGGCCAGCTCTGGGGCCAACGTCCTGACTTTC.

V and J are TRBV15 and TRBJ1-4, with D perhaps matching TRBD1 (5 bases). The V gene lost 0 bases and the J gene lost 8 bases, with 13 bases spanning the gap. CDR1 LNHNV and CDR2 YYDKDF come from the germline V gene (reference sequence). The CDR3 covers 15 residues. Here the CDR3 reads CATSRDRGEREKLFF. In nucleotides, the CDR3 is TGTGCCACCAGCAGAGATCGGGGGGAGAGAGAAAAACTGTTTTTT.

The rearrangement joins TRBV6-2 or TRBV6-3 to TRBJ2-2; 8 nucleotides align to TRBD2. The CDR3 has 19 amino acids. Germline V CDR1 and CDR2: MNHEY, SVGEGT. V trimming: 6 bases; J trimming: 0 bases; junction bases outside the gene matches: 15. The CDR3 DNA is TGTGCCAGCAGCCTCATCCTCCCACGGGGGGGTTCGAACACCGGGGAGCTGTTTTTT. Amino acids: CASSLILPRGGSNTGELFF.